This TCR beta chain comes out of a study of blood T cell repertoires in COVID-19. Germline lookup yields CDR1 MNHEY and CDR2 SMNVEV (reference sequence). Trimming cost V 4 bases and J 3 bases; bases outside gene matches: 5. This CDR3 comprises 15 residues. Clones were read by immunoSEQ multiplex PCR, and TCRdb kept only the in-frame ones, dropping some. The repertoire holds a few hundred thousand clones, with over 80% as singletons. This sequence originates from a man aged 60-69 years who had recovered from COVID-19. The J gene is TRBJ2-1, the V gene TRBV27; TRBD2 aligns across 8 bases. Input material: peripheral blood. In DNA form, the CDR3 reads TGTGCCAGCAGTTCACTAGCGGTGGACTACAATGAGCAGTTCTTC. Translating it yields CASSSLAVDYNEQFF.